This TCR beta chain came from a study of T cell responses to AZD1222 COVID-19 vaccine. CDR3 length equals 20 residues. Trimming took 4 bases from V and 6 from J; bases not matched to a gene: 19. Germline V CDR1 and CDR2: KGHDR, SFDVKD. Findings and caveats of the study: Spike-wide vaccine-associated CD4 TCRs dominated at 160-218 and 743-854. Seropositive AZD1222 recipients at baseline numbered only 6 or 7. Nearly half of spike-specific TCRs reportedly target variant regions that are unmutated in the B.1.351 and B.1.1.7 variants. Donors were largely white British and mainly female; clonal diversity was possibly underestimated.

Only in-frame clones appear in the TCRdb table, and some are missing; sequencing was by immunoSEQ multiplex PCR. Of approximately 100,000 clones in the sample, roughly 89% were seen once. This clone was observed a single time. Its specificity is unknown. The input for sequencing was peripheral blood, taken on day 0 of MenACWY control vaccination. This TCR came from an adult in good health. V is TRBV24-1 and J is TRBJ2-2, with TRBD2 matching 10 bases. CDR3 sequence reads: CATSDRSGTPTSGLSGELFF. The DNA of the CDR3 is TGTGCCACCAGTGACCGCTCCGGGACACCGACTAGCGGGTTGTCCGGGGAGCTGTTTTTT.